A selection of T cell receptor beta chains follows, all from one sample in a study of CD8+ T cells in alopecia areata. The protocol was immunoSEQ multiplex PCR, while the TCRdb copy is restricted to in-frame clones and leaves out a portion. The sample yields approximately 63,000 clones, roughly 57% seen once. Sequencing used CD8+ T cells sorted from blood, obtained at week 0. These receptor sequences come from a human donor with alopecia areata. Each CDR3 is given with its conserved first and last residue. D genes are given only for firm matches. Some rows mark clone size as missing; the rest say once, few, many or name a class of expanded clone.

clone_size | j_call | d_call | v_call | cdr3_aa | cdr3_nt
. | TRBJ1-1 | . | TRBV6-1 | CASSYSGYTEAFF | TGTGCCAGCAGTTATTCAGGCTACACTGAAGCTTTCTTT
. | TRBJ2-5 | . | TRBV7-9 | CASISGTLQETQYF | TGTGCCAGCATCTCCGGGACACTGCAAGAGACCCAGTACTTC
few | TRBJ2-7 | . | TRBV4-1 | CASSQEKGGSGPYEQYF | TGCGCCAGCAGCCAAGAAAAAGGCGGCAGTGGACCTTACGAGCAGTACTTC
. | TRBJ2-3 | TRBD2 | TRBV9 | CASTGTSGPRSTDTQYF | TGTGCCAGCACCGGGACTAGCGGGCCACGTAGCACAGATACGCAGTATTTT
few | TRBJ1-1 | . | TRBV4-1 | CASSPGTTMNTEAFF | TGCGCCAGCAGCCCTGGGACAACCATGAACACTGAAGCTTTCTTT
. | TRBJ1-2 | TRBD1 | TRBV7-2 | CASSLGDRAGYTF | TGTGCCAGCAGCTTAGGAGACAGGGCAGGCTACACCTTC
. | TRBJ2-5 | . | TRBV27 | CASTIQCKETQYF | TGTGCCAGCACTATACAGTGTAAAGAGACCCAGTACTTC
. | TRBJ1-2 | . | TRBV27 | CASSLLSPRGANYGYTF | TGTGCCAGCAGTTTATTGTCCCCCAGGGGAGCTAACTATGGCTACACCTTC
. | TRBJ2-3 | TRBD1 | TRBV2 | CAIRPRDRGADTQYF | TGTGCCATCCGCCCGAGGGACAGGGGCGCAGATACGCAGTATTTT
. | TRBJ2-3 | . | TRBV29-1 | CSVDFGSTDTQYF | TGCAGCGTTGATTTCGGATCCACAGATACGCAGTATTTT